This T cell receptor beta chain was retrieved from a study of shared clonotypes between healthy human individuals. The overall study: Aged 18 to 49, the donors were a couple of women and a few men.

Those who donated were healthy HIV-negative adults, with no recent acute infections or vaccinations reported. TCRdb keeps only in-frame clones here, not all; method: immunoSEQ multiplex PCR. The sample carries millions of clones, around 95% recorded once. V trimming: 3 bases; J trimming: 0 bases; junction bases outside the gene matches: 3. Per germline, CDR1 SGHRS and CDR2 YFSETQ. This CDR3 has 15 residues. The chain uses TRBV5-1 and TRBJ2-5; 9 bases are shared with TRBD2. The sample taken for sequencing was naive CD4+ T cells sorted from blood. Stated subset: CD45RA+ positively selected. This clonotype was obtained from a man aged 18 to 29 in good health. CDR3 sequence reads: CASSSGLAYQETQYF. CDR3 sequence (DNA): TGCGCCAGCAGCTCCGGACTAGCGTACCAAGAGACCCAGTACTTC.